Following are 30 T cell receptor beta chains from one sample sequenced in a study of T cell repertoires and Cas9 in healthy adults. Assay used: immunoSEQ multiplex PCR; TCRdb lists only in-frame clones, some missing. Of approximately 22,000 clones in the sample, more than 90% were seen once. The sample consisted of CD4+ effector T cells (CD127+, CD25-, CD137-, CD154-) from PBMCs; culture status not recorded. The receptors here all came from a human donor in good health.

CDR3 sequence: CASSERQALPPNEQFF. CDR3 DNA: TGTGCCAGCAGTGAGAGACAGGCGCTTCCTCCGAATGAGCAGTTCTTC. The rearrangement joins TRBV2 to TRBJ2-1; tentative D call: TRBD1 (6 bases). Germline lookup yields CDR1 SNHLY and CDR2 FYNNEI. Between the trimmed V and J ends, which lost 3 bases and 7 bases, there was a span of 19 bases. The CDR3 is 16 amino acids.

The chain carries TRBV18 and TRBJ1-5; 8 nucleotides agree with TRBD1. Trimming took 5 bases from V and 7 from J; bases not matched to a gene: 10. Germline V gene sequence: CDR1 KGHSH, CDR2 LQKENI. The CDR3 has 15 residues. For the CDR3, the DNA is TGTGCCAGCTCATCGGACAGGGTAAAAGGGCAGCCCCAGCATTTT. Amino acid sequence: CASSSDRVKGQPQHF.

The chain combines TRBV5-6 with TRBJ1-5; D unclear. Per germline, CDR1 SGHDT and CDR2 YYEEEE. Trimming shortened V by 3 bases and J by 0 bases, and 13 bases separated the two germline ends. The CDR3 is 16 amino acids. CDR3: CASSSLGQHSNQPQHF. As DNA, the CDR3 is TGTGCCAGCAGCTCTTTGGGCCAGCATAGCAATCAGCCCCAGCATTTT.

In nucleotides, the CDR3 is TGCGCCAGCAGTCACAGGGAAGGTGAGCAGTTCTTC. This gives the protein CASSHREGEQFF. The V and J genes are TRBV23-1 and TRBJ2-1; TRBD1 might be the D (5 bases). Being an ORF, TRBV23-1 has a function that is uncertain. This CDR3 is 12 amino acids long. Trimming stripped 3 bases from V and 9 bases from J, with 9 bases between.

This clone appeared a single time. The chain joins TRBV13 to TRBJ1-3; no definite D call. Germline-derived CDR1 and CDR2 are PRHDT and FYEKMQ (reference sequence). This CDR3 is 17 amino acids long. Trimming left V 6 bases short and J 3 bases short, with 21 bases between. The CDR3 sequence is CASRSLWGGRGGNTIYF. The CDR3 DNA is TGTGCCAGCAGATCCTTGTGGGGAGGGCGAGGTGGAAACACCATATATTTT.

The chain recombines TRBV7-9 with TRBJ1-1; 10 bases fit TRBD1. V dropped 4 bases and J dropped 4; count of bases not matched to a gene: 0. The CDR3 is 13 amino acids. Germline V gene data show CDR1 as SEHNR and CDR2 as FQNEAQ (reference sequence). This CDR3 is CASSWTGGTEAFF. The CDR3 DNA reads as TGTGCCAGCAGCTGGACAGGGGGCACTGAAGCTTTCTTT.

The chain uses TRBV19 and TRBJ2-5; no firm D call. Germline lookup yields CDR1 LNHDA and CDR2 SQIVND (reference sequence). V was cut by 3 bases and J by 0 bases, with 17 bases left in between. This CDR3 contains 17 residues. Here the CDR3 DNA reads TGTGCCAGTAGTATGATGGGCCAGAACCCGTACCAAGAGACCCAGTACTTC. Translation gives CASSMMGQNPYQETQYF.

The chain has TRBV19 and TRBJ2-6; D is unresolved. The length of the CDR3 is 14 residues. Trimming removed 7 bases at V and 0 bases at J, with 7 bases between. Per the germline V gene, CDR1 is LNHDA and CDR2 is SQIVND (reference sequence). This CDR3 is CASTPGSGANVLTF. In DNA, the CDR3 is TGTGCCAGTACCCCAGGCTCTGGGGCCAACGTCCTGACTTTC.

This chain joins TRBV6-6 and TRBJ1-2; 10 nucleotides match TRBD1. The junction had 9 bases not matched to a gene; V was cut back by 7 bases and J by 7 bases. CDR3 length: 14 amino acids. CDR1 and CDR2 (germline): MNHNY, SVGAGI (reference sequence). CDR3 region: CASNPGQGRLGYTF. The CDR3 DNA reads as TGTGCCAGCAACCCGGGACAGGGGCGTCTTGGCTACACCTTC.

Worth noting for this clone: Mismatch with germline at one junction end may stem from a read error. The rearrangement joins TRBV6-5 to TRBJ2-2, with 13 bases fitting TRBD2. The CDR3 consists of 14 residues. The germline V gene has CDR1 MNHEY and CDR2 SVGAGI. DNA of the CDR3: TGTGCCAGCAGACTAGCGGGGGGGCCCGGGGAGCTGCTTTTT. Translated: CASRLAGGPGELLF.

V and J are TRBV2 and TRBJ1-2, with 8 bases that match TRBD1. The CDR3 has 15 amino acids. V lost 7 bases and J lost 2; bases outside the gene matches: 9. Germline loops: CDR1 SNHLY, CDR2 FYNNEI. For the CDR3, the DNA is TGTGCCAGCACCCGGGACAGGACCAGCAACTATGGCTACACCTTC. Its protein is CASTRDRTSNYGYTF.

This chain joins TRBV6-1 and TRBJ2-5, with 8 bases lining up with TRBD1. Germline values: CDR1 MNHNS, CDR2 SASEGT. J gave up 5 bases and V 3 bases, and 2 bases lay outside the gene matches. This CDR3 has 13 residues. As DNA, the CDR3 is TGTGCCAGCAGTGACCAGGGGGCGGAGACCCAGTACTTC. This sequence encodes CASSDQGAETQYF.

The V call is TRBV18, the J call TRBJ1-5; D perhaps matches TRBD1 (6 bases). CDR1 and CDR2 (germline): KGHSH, LQKENI. V dropped 8 bases and J dropped 4 bases, with 18 bases sitting between them. The CDR3 is 15 residues long. Here the CDR3 DNA reads TGTGCCAGCGCCAGGGGCCCGGGACTAAATCAGCCCCAGCATTTT. Translation: CASARGPGLNQPQHF.

V usage is TRBV5-1 and J usage is TRBJ1-3; D call uncertain. This CDR3 region has 15 residues. V was cut by 0 bases and J by 4 bases, with 11 bases left in between. The V gene's germline CDR1 is SGHRS and CDR2 YFSETQ. Here the CDR3 reads CASSLDMGAGNTIYF. The CDR3 bases are TGCGCCAGCAGCTTGGATATGGGAGCCGGAAACACCATATATTTT.

The rearrangement links TRBV19 to TRBJ2-5; 8 bases match TRBD1. This CDR3 is 15 amino acids long. With 4 bases clipped from V and 11 bases from J, the junction kept 15 bases outside the gene matches. Looked up from germline, CDR1 is LNHDA and CDR2 is SQIVND (reference sequence). CDR3 in DNA: TGTGCCAGTAGTACCCCTCAGGGGGCGAAATGGGAGCAGTACTTC. Protein product: CASSTPQGAKWEQYF.

The CDR3 is CASSLDHSDTEAFF. The CDR3 DNA reads as TGTGCCAGCAGCTTGGATCACTCGGACACTGAAGCTTTCTTT. This chain joins TRBV11-2 and TRBJ1-1; D remains unclear. This CDR3 is 14 amino acids long. Trimming stripped 3 bases from V and 3 bases from J, with 11 bases between. Germline values: CDR1 SGHAT, CDR2 FQNNGV.

The chain is built from TRBV4-1 and TRBJ2-2; D perhaps matches TRBD2 (5 bases). Trimming took 1 base from V and 4 from J, leaving 7 bases between them. The V gene's germline CDR1 is MGHRA and CDR2 YSYEKL. The CDR3 has 14 amino acids. The CDR3 protein is CASSQGAATGELFF. The CDR3 DNA reads as TGCGCCAGCAGCCAAGGAGCGGCCACCGGGGAGCTGTTTTTT.

V usage is TRBV5-1 and J usage is TRBJ2-7; 10 nucleotides align to TRBD2. The CDR3 consists of 16 residues. Unmatched junction bases numbered 12, after V lost 4 bases and J lost 5 bases. The germline V gene has CDR1 SGHRS and CDR2 YFSETQ. CDR3 sequence: CASSPYSGLASDEQYF. For the CDR3, the DNA is TGCGCCAGCAGCCCATACTCGGGACTAGCGAGCGACGAGCAGTACTTC.

In this sample, this clone turned up once. The V and J genes are TRBV4-2 and TRBJ2-7; D is possibly TRBD2 (7 bases). Between the trimmed V and J ends, which lost 1 base and 4 bases, there was a span of 14 bases. CDR1 is LGHNA and CDR2 is YNFKEQ in the germline V gene. The CDR3 is made up of 15 amino acids. The CDR3 nucleotides read TGTGCCAGCAGCCAAGCTGGGGGGGCGAGGTACGAGCAGTACTTC. Its translation is CASSQAGGARYEQYF.

The chain carries TRBV28 and TRBJ2-7, with D maybe TRBD1 (5 bases). The CDR3 consists of 12 residues. Germline V lookup: CDR1 MDHEN, CDR2 SYDVKM. V lost 7 bases and J lost 3, with 10 bases in between. CDR3 residues: CASKNRNYEQYF. CDR3 nucleotides: TGTGCCAGCAAGAACAGGAACTACGAGCAGTACTTC.

The CDR3 reads CASSVSIWNTEAFF. The CDR3 DNA reads TGTGCCAGCAGTGTGAGTATCTGGAACACTGAAGCTTTCTTT. This chain connects TRBV6-1 to TRBJ1-1; D is uncertain. The CDR3 extends over 14 amino acids. In germline, CDR1 is MNHNS, CDR2 SASEGT. The V end was cut by 4 bases, the J end by 1 base, with 10 bases between.

The V gene is TRBV10-3, the J gene TRBJ2-7; tentatively, D is TRBD2 (5 bases). Trimming took 4 bases from V and 2 from J, leaving 18 bases between them. This CDR3 contains 16 residues. Per the germline V gene, CDR1 is ENHRY and CDR2 is SYGVKD. In DNA, the CDR3 is TGTGCCATCAGTGCAGGCTCTCGGGGATCGACCTACGAGCAGTACTTC. Its protein is CAISAGSRGSTYEQYF.

J is TRBJ1-6 and V is TRBV10-3; D is undetermined. V lost 2 bases to trimming and J lost 8 bases, with 10 bases between them. The germline V gene encodes CDR1 ENHRY and CDR2 SYGVKD. This CDR3 is 14 amino acids long. In DNA form, the CDR3 reads TGTGCCATCAGTGAGGCAGCCGGGGATTCACCCCTCCACTTT. This translates into CAISEAAGDSPLHF.

The rearrangement uses TRBV6-5 and TRBJ2-2; 8 nucleotides agree with TRBD2. Per the germline V gene, CDR1 is MNHEY and CDR2 is SVGAGI. This CDR3 region has 15 residues. The V and J ends lost 11 bases and 3 bases, in that order; junction bases with no gene match: 11. The CDR3 DNA follows: TGTGCCCGCCGAACGGGGGGGGCGGACACCGGGGAGCTGTTTTTT. It yields the protein CARRTGGADTGELFF.

The J gene is TRBJ1-1, the V gene TRBV7-2, with D unclear. Germline lookup yields CDR1 SGHTA and CDR2 FQGNSA. The CDR3 runs 16 residues. V shed 1 base and J shed 1 base, with 13 bases lying between them. CDR3 sequence (DNA): TGTGCCAGCAGCTTAGATCGCACAGCAGGGAACACTGAAGCTTTCTTT. This translates into CASSLDRTAGNTEAFF.

V usage is TRBV21-1 and J usage is TRBJ2-6; TRBD2, as called in the table, went unchecked against the DNA. TRBV21-1 is an annotated pseudogene. The CDR3 totals 17 residues. The DNA for the CDR3 is TGTGCCAGCAGCAAAGTATCACGGTGCTCTGGGGCCAACGTCCTGACTTTC. Its protein product is CASSKVSRCSGANVLTF.

The chain has TRBV6-1 and TRBJ1-1; D remains unclear. V shed 6 bases and J shed 4 bases, with 12 bases lying between them. CDR1 and CDR2 from the germline V gene are MNHNS and SASEGT. CDR3 length: 13 amino acids. The CDR3 nucleotides are TGTGCCAGCAGGTACCTGGAGGTCACTGAAGCTTTCTTT. Translation gives CASRYLEVTEAFF.

The chain combines TRBV5-1 with TRBJ2-7, with 10 bases aligning to TRBD2. This CDR3 contains 15 residues. Looked up from germline, CDR1 is SGHRS and CDR2 is YFSETQ. V was clipped by 4 bases and J by 1 base; unmatched bases: 5. This chain's CDR3 is CASSPLAGVSYEQYF. CDR3 DNA sequence: TGCGCCAGCAGCCCCCTAGCGGGGGTGTCCTACGAGCAGTACTTC.

CDR3 sequence: CASSLGPGNSPLHF. Here the CDR3 DNA reads TGTGCCAGCAGCTTAGGGCCCGGGAATTCACCCCTCCACTTT. The chain is built from TRBV7-2 and TRBJ1-6; D unclear. V lost 1 base to trimming and J lost 7 bases, with 8 bases between them. Germline loops: CDR1 SGHTA, CDR2 FQGNSA. This CDR3 has 14 residues.

The chain carries TRBV11-2 and TRBJ1-2; the match to TRBD1 covers 7 bases. The CDR3 runs to 15 residues. CDR1 and CDR2 (germline): SGHAT, FQNNGV. V gave up 5 bases and J gave up 8 bases; unmatched junction bases: 14. The CDR3 bases are TGTGCCAGCAGCAGCTCTGGACAGGAACTGTTAGGCTACACCTTC. Amino acid sequence: CASSSSGQELLGYTF.